Shown below are 13 T cell receptor beta chains from a single sample sequenced in a study of shared clonotypes between healthy human individuals. TCRdb keeps only in-frame clones here, not all; method: immunoSEQ multiplex PCR. Counted here are about 600,000 clones, roughly 97% occurring once; the ten biggest clones make up 0.057%. The material sequenced was naive CD4+ T cells sorted from blood. Subset specified: CD45RA+ positively selected. Every receptor here comes from a woman in her twenties or thirties in good health.

This chain connects TRBV6-5 to TRBJ2-3; D might be TRBD1 (6 bases). Germline CDR1 and CDR2: MNHEY and SVGAGI. Trimming removed 6 bases from V and 6 bases from J, with 7 bases in between. CDR3 length equals 11 residues. The CDR3 here is CASRRGDTQYF. In DNA form, the CDR3 reads TGTGCCAGCAGGAGGGGGGATACGCAGTATTTT.

The chain recombines TRBV5-1 with TRBJ2-5; the match to TRBD1 covers 7 bases. The DNA end is more similar to TRBJ2-7, so the J call may be wrong. This CDR3 comprises 14 residues. Germline V gene data show CDR1 as SGHRS and CDR2 as YFSETQ. The DNA of the CDR3 is TGCGCCAGCAGCTTGTACAGGGGATACTACGAGCAGTACTTC. Protein: CASSLYRGYYEQYF.

The chain employs TRBV11-2 and TRBJ2-4; TRBD2 aligns across 11 bases. The CDR3 spans 17 residues. CDR1 is SGHAT, CDR2 FQNNGV, per germline. With 1 base clipped from V and 8 bases from J, the junction kept 10 bases outside the gene matches. The CDR3 nucleotides read TGTGCCAGCAGCTTAGTACTAGCGGGAGCGCCGGGGGACATTCAGTACTTC. Translated: CASSLVLAGAPGDIQYF.

CDR3 in DNA: TGTGCCAGCAGCTTTCCCCCGGGGCGGGGTACAGATACGCAGTATTTT. Translation gives CASSFPPGRGTDTQYF. The gene calls are TRBV7-8 and TRBJ2-3; possibly TRBD2 for D (6 bases). The CDR3 extends over 16 amino acids. V dropped 3 bases and J dropped 3 bases, with 16 bases sitting between them. CDR1 and CDR2 (germline): SGHVS, FQNEAQ.

Only one count was recorded for this clone. The genes are TRBV5-1 and TRBJ2-3; no firm D call. The CDR3 spans 14 residues. The germline gives CDR1 SGHRS, CDR2 YFSETQ. V was shortened by 10 bases and J by 0 bases, with 15 bases between the two germline ends. Written as DNA, the CDR3 is TGCGCCTCCCAAACGGCGAGTAGCACAGATACGCAGTATTTT. Translation: CASQTASSTDTQYF.

The rearrangement uses TRBV15 and TRBJ1-2; TRBD1 might be the D (5 bases). Germline CDR1 reads LNHNV; CDR2 reads YYDKDF (reference sequence). This CDR3 contains 13 residues. Trimming left V 5 bases short and J 4 bases short, with 11 bases between. This chain's CDR3 is CATSQGWGYGYTF. CDR3 nucleotides: TGTGCCACCAGCCAGGGTTGGGGCTATGGCTACACCTTC.

The V call is TRBV7-2, the J call TRBJ1-2, with 7 bases lining up with TRBD1. The CDR3 consists of 18 residues. The J segment lost 8 bases and the V segment lost 1 base, leaving 19 bases of the junction unmatched. Germline V gene lookup returns CDR1 SGHTA and CDR2 FQGNSA. The CDR3 here is CASSLGQGWGRGKGGYTF. The CDR3 coding sequence is TGTGCCAGCAGCTTAGGCCAGGGATGGGGCAGGGGGAAAGGCGGCTACACCTTC. Full variable domain (remainder filled in from reference TRBV7-2 and TRBJ1-2): GAGVSQSPSNKVTEKGKDVELRCDPISGHTALYWYRQSLGQGLEFLIYFQGNSAPDKSGLPSDRFSAERTGGSVSTLTIQRTQQEDSAVYLCASSLGQGWGRGKGGYTFGSGTRLTVV.

V usage is TRBV25-1 and J usage is TRBJ1-2; D ambiguous. Germline V gene sequence: CDR1 MGHDK, CDR2 SYGVNS. V shed 6 bases and J shed 2 bases, with 16 bases lying between them. This CDR3 spans 15 amino acids. The CDR3 reads CASRAGEGRNYGYTF. The DNA of the CDR3 is TGTGCCAGCAGGGCAGGAGAAGGCCGGAACTATGGCTACACCTTC.

CDR3 loop: CASRRMGGFNIQYF. As DNA, the CDR3 is TGTGCCAGCCGACGAATGGGGGGCTTCAACATTCAGTACTTC. The V call is TRBV7-8, the J call TRBJ2-4; D may correspond to TRBD1 or TRBD2 (6 bases each). This CDR3 is built from 14 residues. V lost 8 bases, J lost 7 bases, and 18 bases lay in between. Germline V gene sequence: CDR1 SGHVS, CDR2 FQNEAQ.

The rearrangement joins TRBV7-8 to TRBJ2-1; possible D gene TRBD2, 6 bases. CDR3 length: 14 amino acids. The V end lost 2 bases, the J end lost 1 base, and 6 bases lay between the germline ends. The V gene's germline CDR1 is SGHVS and CDR2 FQNEAQ. The CDR3: CASSLRESYNEQFF. The CDR3 coding sequence is TGTGCCAGCAGCTTACGGGAGTCCTACAATGAGCAGTTCTTC.

The chain couples TRBV5-4 to TRBJ2-1; no firm D call. The CDR3 extends over 14 amino acids. Trimming cost V 2 bases and J 9 bases, with 15 bases left between them. CDR1 and CDR2 (germline): SGHNT, YYREEE (reference sequence). The CDR3 here is CASSFRSSVGEQFF. The CDR3 nucleotides read TGTGCCAGCAGCTTCCGGTCCTCCGTTGGTGAGCAGTTCTTC.

With respect to this clone: Within the sample, other DNA sequences also encode this same CDR3. This chain links TRBV29-1 with TRBJ2-3, with no clear D. Germline V gene lookup returns CDR1 SQVTM and CDR2 ANQGSEA. Trimming took 4 bases from V and 0 from J, leaving 11 bases between them. The CDR3 contains 14 residues. CDR3 coding DNA: TGCAGCGTTGGTGCCGGCTCTAGCACAGATACGCAGTATTTT. Its translation is CSVGAGSSTDTQYF.

This clone was counted a single time. The chain recombines TRBV6-5 with TRBJ2-3; 9 bases line up with TRBD2. CDR3 length equals 15 residues. Germline assignment: CDR1 MNHEY and CDR2 SVGAGI. The V segment lost 0 bases and the J segment 6 bases; nucleotides outside the gene matches: 4. The CDR3 region has the DNA TGTGCCAGCAGTTACTCTTGGCGGGAGGGGGATACGCAGTATTTT. Translating gives CASSYSWREGDTQYF.